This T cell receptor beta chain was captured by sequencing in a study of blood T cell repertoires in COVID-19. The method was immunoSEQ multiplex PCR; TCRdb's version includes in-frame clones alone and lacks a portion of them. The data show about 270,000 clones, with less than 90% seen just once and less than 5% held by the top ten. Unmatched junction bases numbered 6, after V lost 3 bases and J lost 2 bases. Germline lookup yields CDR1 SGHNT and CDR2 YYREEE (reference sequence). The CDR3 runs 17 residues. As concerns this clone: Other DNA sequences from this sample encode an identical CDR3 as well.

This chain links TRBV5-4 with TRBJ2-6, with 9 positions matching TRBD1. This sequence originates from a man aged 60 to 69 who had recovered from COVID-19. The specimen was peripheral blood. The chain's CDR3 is CASSSPGQGAGANVLTF. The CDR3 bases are TGTGCCAGCAGCTCCCCGGGACAGGGAGCTGGGGCCAACGTCCTGACTTTC.